Below are 16 T cell receptor beta chains sequenced from a single sample in a study of early T cells in non-severe SARS-CoV-2 infection (dated by TCRdb to the early 2020s). Libraries were built with 5' RACE. These reads were obtained on a NextSeq 500. The raw public reads went through TCRdb reprocessing: fastp at Q25, MiXCR clone calling, in-frame beta chains kept. When rows share a CDR3 protein, they turn into one entry using the most common DNA and genes. A total of more than 25,000 distinct CDR3 sequences appear in this sample, less than 7.5% of them only once. The biggest ten clones account for 4.5% to 6% of the sample. The source material was whole blood. The receptors originated from an adult who was a healthcare worker with PCR-confirmed SARS-CoV-2 infection or an uninfected control (not recorded which).

The chain combines TRBV5-1 with TRBJ1-2; D is perhaps TRBD1 (5 bases). CDR1 and CDR2 from the germline V gene are SGHRS and YFSETQ. V was shortened by 1 base and J by 3 bases, with 13 bases between the two germline ends. This CDR3 has 15 residues. This CDR3 is CASSLTGTWDYGYTF. For the CDR3, the DNA is TGCGCCAGCAGCTTGACGGGGACCTGGGACTATGGCTACACCTTC.

CDR3 sequence (DNA): TGTGCTACCATCTACGGCACAGATACGCAGTATTTT. Its protein product is CATIYGTDTQYF. The chain combines TRBV12-5 with TRBJ2-3; D remains unclear. Between the trimmed V and J ends, which lost 10 bases and 1 base, there was a span of 9 bases. Germline CDR1 LGHNT, CDR2 FRNRAP. The CDR3 spans 12 residues.

Many counts were recorded for this clonotype. The chain is built from TRBV7-9 and TRBJ1-2; D is undetermined. Germline assignment: CDR1 SEHNR and CDR2 FQNEAQ (reference sequence). The CDR3 has 13 amino acids. V shed 7 bases and J shed 4 bases, with 13 bases lying between them. In nucleotides, the CDR3 is TGTGCCAGCATACCAGGTTTTGCCTATGGCTACACCTTC. This translates into CASIPGFAYGYTF.

Ten or more counts support this clonotype. The J gene is TRBJ2-7, the V gene TRBV29-1; TRBD1 matches at 9 bases. Trimming cost V 4 bases and J 4 bases; bases outside gene matches: 17. In germline, CDR1 is SQVTM, CDR2 ANQGSEA. The CDR3 is made up of 17 amino acids. Here the CDR3 DNA reads TGCAGCGTTGTACATTGGTCGGGACAGGGACGGTCTTACGAGCAGTACTTC. Protein sequence: CSVVHWSGQGRSYEQYF.

There are many counts of this clonotype. The chain joins TRBV6-2 or TRBV6-3 to TRBJ1-5; the match to TRBD1 covers 9 bases. The germline CDR1 and CDR2 sequences are MNHEY and SVGEGT. The CDR3 is made up of 15 amino acids. After removal of 6 bases from V and 6 bases from J, the junction contained 9 bases not matched to a gene. The CDR3 region is CASSTPDRGRQPQHF. The CDR3 DNA reads as TGTGCCAGCAGCACCCCGGACAGGGGACGTCAGCCCCAGCATTTT.

This clonotype showed up just a few times. The chain is built from TRBV7-9 and TRBJ1-3, with a tentative D call TRBD1 (6 bases). V lost 6 bases and J 0 bases, leaving 9 bases between the germline ends. Germline V lookup: CDR1 SEHNR, CDR2 FQNEAQ (reference sequence). The CDR3 has 14 amino acids. CDR3: CASRLTGSGNTIYF. CDR3 bases: TGTGCCAGCAGACTGACAGGCTCTGGAAACACCATATATTTT.

This clonotype was recorded many times. This chain links TRBV5-6 with TRBJ2-7; D is perhaps TRBD2 (6 bases). The CDR3 extends over 14 amino acids. Germline lookup yields CDR1 SGHDT and CDR2 YYEEEE. The V end was cut by 0 bases, the J end by 3 bases, with 10 bases between. The CDR3 reads CASSLAGGVYEQYF. The CDR3 DNA sequence: TGTGCCAGCAGCTTGGCAGGCGGGGTCTACGAGCAGTACTTC.

In its sample, this clonotype was seen many times. The chain has TRBV18 and TRBJ1-3; the D gene is possibly TRBD1 (6 bases). V was shortened by 6 bases and J by 4 bases, with 16 bases between the two germline ends. This CDR3 contains 15 residues. Germline V CDR1 and CDR2: KGHSH, LQKENI. CDR3: CASSSTGGEGNTIYF. The CDR3 nucleotides are TGTGCCAGCTCCTCGACAGGAGGCGAAGGAAACACCATATATTTT.

The chain carries TRBV28 and TRBJ2-2; TRBD2 agrees at 11 bases. CDR3 length: 14 amino acids. The germline V gene encodes CDR1 MDHEN and CDR2 SYDVKM. The trim removed 10 bases at V and 5 bases at J, leaving 6 bases unmatched. This CDR3 reads CATSTSGGTGELFF. In DNA form, the CDR3 reads TGTGCCACCAGCACTAGCGGGGGTACCGGGGAGCTGTTTTTT.

The sample holds many counts of this clonotype. This chain connects TRBV6-5 to TRBJ1-1, with D uncertain. V shed 3 bases and J shed 0 bases, with 11 bases lying between them. CDR1 and CDR2 from the germline V gene are MNHEY and SVGAGI. The CDR3 has 15 residues. CDR3 protein: CASSYGAHVNTEAFF. The CDR3 DNA sequence: TGTGCCAGCAGTTATGGTGCTCATGTGAACACTGAAGCTTTCTTT.

This chain uses TRBV24-1 with TRBJ2-3, with TRBD2 matching 7 bases. Germline values: CDR1 KGHDR, CDR2 SFDVKD. The CDR3 is 15 residues long. The V segment lost 0 bases and the J segment 7 bases; nucleotides outside the gene matches: 6. The CDR3 region has the DNA TGTGCCACCAGTGATTTGTTGGGACTAACCTATACGCAGTATTTT. As protein: CATSDLLGLTYTQYF.

There are many counts of this clonotype. V and J are TRBV6-2 or TRBV6-3 and TRBJ2-7; a weak D match, TRBD1 (6 bases). This CDR3 region has 13 residues. Between the trimmed V and J ends, which lost 5 bases and 1 base, there was a span of 9 bases. CDR1 is MNHEY and CDR2 is SVGEGT in the germline V gene. The CDR3, as DNA: TGTGCCAGCAGTCGGGACATTTCCTACGAGCAGTACTTC. Its translation: CASSRDISYEQYF.

This clonotype came up many times. The V call is TRBV18, the J call TRBJ1-5; D not certain. The V end was cut by 3 bases, the J end by 4 bases, with 13 bases between. Germline CDR1 is KGHSH and CDR2 is LQKENI. This CDR3 spans 15 amino acids. DNA for the CDR3: TGTGCCAGCTCACCGAATAGGCAGACTAATCAGCCCCAGCATTTT. Translating gives CASSPNRQTNQPQHF.

This clonotype ranks as medium-sized (0.01 to 0.1%). The CDR3 here is CASTQTRPERSGANVLTF. CDR3 in DNA: TGTGCCAGCACCCAGACACGGCCTGAGCGCTCTGGGGCCAACGTCCTGACTTTC. The gene calls are TRBV16 and TRBJ2-6; D ambiguous. Trimming removed 7 bases at V and 0 bases at J, with 19 bases between. The CDR3 loop spans 18 amino acids. Germline V gene lookup returns CDR1 KGHSY and CDR2 FQNENV.

This clonotype has at least ten counts. CDR3 DNA sequence: TGTGCCAGCAGCTTGGCCCCGGGACAGGGATATCAGCCCCAGCATTTT. Translating it yields CASSLAPGQGYQPQHF. The chain couples TRBV5-6 to TRBJ1-5; 9 bases line up with TRBD1. The V gene's germline CDR1 is SGHDT and CDR2 YYEEEE. J was trimmed by 5 bases and V by 0 bases; bases with no gene match: 6. CDR3 length: 16 amino acids.

This clonotype was detected ten times or more. The chain recombines TRBV12-3 or TRBV12-4 with TRBJ2-5, with 8 bases lining up with TRBD2. This CDR3 contains 14 residues. J was trimmed by 6 bases and V by 5 bases; bases with no gene match: 8. The CDR3 DNA sequence: TGTGCCAGCAGTCCCCCGGGCGGGGGGAAGACCCAGTACTTC. Translated, it gives CASSPPGGGKTQYF.